This section outlines one TCR beta chain sequence together with its context. No antigen is known for it. This record comes from a study of early T cells in non-severe SARS-CoV-2 infection. The study's findings and limits: A preference for anti-spike CD8 responses marked VDJdb matching, which missed private and CD4 specificities.

Researchers attached unique molecular identifiers to individual cDNA molecules. TCRdb redid the calling of the 5' RACE reads with MiXCR, one entry per CDR3 protein. Here the sample spans about 71,000 distinct CDR3 sequences, roughly 14% being singletons. This CDR3 has 14 residues. CDR1 and CDR2 from the germline V gene are MDHEN and SYDVKM. V trimming: 5 bases; J trimming: 2 bases; junction bases outside the gene matches: 1. This sample comprised whole blood, obtained at baseline. The clonotype originates from an adult who was a healthcare worker with PCR-confirmed SARS-CoV-2 infection or an uninfected control (not recorded which). The chain links TRBV28 to TRBJ2-7; 12 bases match TRBD2. CDR3 DNA: TGTGCCAGCAGTAGGACTAGCGGGACCTACGAGCAGTACTTC. Translation: CASSRTSGTYEQYF. The variable domain in full, completed from reference TRBV28 and TRBJ2-7, reads DVKVTQSSRYLVKRTGEKVFLECVQDMDHENMFWYRQDPGLGLRLIYFSYDVKMKEKGDIPEGYSVSREKKERFSLILESASTNQTSMYLCASSRTSGTYEQYFGPGTRLTVT.